Following are 3 T cell receptor beta chains from one sample sequenced in a study of cytomegalovirus exposure and HLA in healthy donors. Use of 60 Vbeta and 13 Jbeta primers characterized the PCR. Assay used: immunoSEQ multiplex PCR; TCRdb lists only in-frame clones, some missing. The data show tens of thousands of clones, approximately 70% seen once. The sample taken for sequencing was PBMCs. These receptors were collected from a young man in good health and CMV-seronegative.

The chain has TRBV30 and TRBJ2-1, with unresolved D. Trimming pared 2 bases from V and 7 bases from J, leaving 9 bases between. Germline V gene lookup returns CDR1 GTSNPN and CDR2 SVGIG (reference sequence). The CDR3 runs to 12 residues. The CDR3 sequence: CAWSRIRNEQFF. In DNA, the CDR3 is TGTGCCTGGAGTCGAATCAGAAATGAGCAGTTCTTC.

The chain links TRBV18 to TRBJ1-1; D not certain. The CDR3 consists of 13 residues. V lost 6 bases to trimming and J lost 2 bases, with 10 bases between them. Germline V gene data show CDR1 as KGHSH and CDR2 as LQKENI. As DNA, the CDR3 is TGTGCCAGCTCCACCGGTAGTAACACTGAAGCTTTCTTT. Its protein is CASSTGSNTEAFF. Drawing the rest from reference TRBV18 and TRBJ1-1, the complete variable domain is NAGVMQNPRHLVRRRGQEARLRCSPMKGHSHVYWYRQLPEEGLKFMVYLQKENIIDESGMPKERFSAEFPKEGPSILRIQQVVRGDSAAYFCASSTGSNTEAFFGQGTRLTVV.

The chain is built from TRBV4-2 and TRBJ2-7; tentative D call: TRBD2 (7 bases). CDR1 is LGHNA and CDR2 is YNFKEQ in the germline V gene. The CDR3 is made up of 16 amino acids. Trimming took 0 bases from V and 1 from J, leaving 13 bases between them. The CDR3 reads CASSQEGGLTSYEQYF. DNA for the CDR3: TGTGCCAGCAGCCAAGAGGGGGGGCTTACGTCCTACGAGCAGTACTTC.